What follows are 11 T cell receptor beta chains derived from one specimen sequenced in a study of blood T cells in healthy people across ages. Sample-barcoded 5' priming and a J-beta primer mix drove a second PCR of 7 to 11 cycles. Via MiXCR, TCRdb re-called the 5' RACE reads, giving one row per CDR3 protein. This table holds about 1.6 million distinct CDR3 sequences, about 35% found once. The source material was blood. These receptors all come from a woman in her twenties or thirties in good health.

This clonotype was counted at least ten times. V is TRBV10-3 and J is TRBJ2-3; tentatively, D is TRBD1 (6 bases). Trimming left V 7 bases short and J 8 bases short, with 25 bases between. The CDR3 sequence is 16 residues long. CDR1 ENHRY and CDR2 SYGVKD come from the germline V gene. CDR3 coding DNA: TGTGCCATCAATACGGAGGACAGCTCGATAGGGCGTACGCAGTATTTT. Residues: CAINTEDSSIGRTQYF.

The rearrangement links TRBV7-9 to TRBJ2-7; D not resolved. With 5 bases removed from V and 4 bases from J, the gap between germline ends came to 12 bases. The CDR3 runs 13 residues. Germline CDR1 is SEHNR and CDR2 is FQNEAQ (reference sequence). The CDR3 DNA sequence: TGTGCCAGCAGCATAGACATGGGGTACGAGCAGTACTTC. Protein product: CASSIDMGYEQYF.

The V and J genes are TRBV20-1 and TRBJ1-2; 11 nucleotides agree with TRBD1. The germline V gene has CDR1 DFQATT and CDR2 SNEGSKA (reference sequence). The junction had 5 bases not matched to a gene; V was cut back by 3 bases and J by 8 bases. CDR3 length equals 13 residues. Written as DNA, the CDR3 is TGCAGTGCTAGCAGGACAGGGGGCGAGGGCTACACCTTC. Its translation is CSASRTGGEGYTF.

About this clonotype: Because the CDR3's place on the DNA is in doubt, the DNA is left out and the CDR3 is given as listed by TCRdb. The chain is built from TRBV12-3 or TRBV12-4 and TRBJ2-7; TRBD1 is the table's D call, not checked against the DNA. The CDR3 sequence runs 16 residues, both termini included. This chain's CDR3 is CASSSVPAVPRDEQYF.

This clonotype appeared a few times. V gene TRBV6-5 combines with J gene TRBJ2-7, with 11 bases aligning to TRBD2. Germline lookup yields CDR1 MNHEY and CDR2 SVGAGI. The CDR3 runs to 18 residues. V shed 0 bases and J 1 base; nucleotides not matched to a gene: 8. The CDR3 is CASSYSRSASGGSYEQYF. CDR3 bases: TGTGCCAGCAGTTACTCCCGCTCGGCTAGCGGGGGGTCCTACGAGCAGTACTTC.

This clonotype was recorded many times. The chain employs TRBV6-1 and TRBJ1-2; D not certain. This CDR3 has 13 residues. The V and J ends lost 4 bases and 0 bases respectively, with 6 bases between them. Germline CDR1 MNHNS, CDR2 SASEGT. CDR3 coding DNA: TGTGCCAGCAGTGCTAACGCTAACTATGGCTACACCTTC. The encoded protein is CASSANANYGYTF.

The chain couples TRBV7-8 to TRBJ2-2, with 15 bases matching TRBD2. Trimming took 5 bases from V and 3 from J; bases not matched to a gene: 7. Germline CDR1 is SGHVS and CDR2 is FQNEAQ. CDR3 length equals 18 residues. CDR3 residues: CASSPGTSGGLYTGELFF. The CDR3 DNA is TGTGCCAGCAGCCCTGGGACTAGCGGGGGGTTGTACACCGGGGAGCTGTTTTTT.

As concerns this clonotype: Its ends do not fully match the called genes, so a read error is possible. The chain employs TRBV15 and TRBJ2-3; 8 positions match TRBD2. The V gene's germline CDR1 is LNHNV and CDR2 YYDKDF (reference sequence). This CDR3 region has 15 residues. This CDR3 reads CATNRRGGPTDTQYF. The CDR3 DNA sequence: TGTGCCACCAACAGACGCGGGGGGCCCACAGATACGCAGTATTTT.

The chain is built from TRBV29-1 and TRBJ1-1, with D perhaps TRBD1 (5 bases). Trimming removed 7 bases from V and 11 bases from J, with 23 bases in between. The CDR3 spans 13 residues. Germline loops: CDR1 SQVTM, CDR2 ANQGSEA. CDR3 nucleotide sequence: TGCAGCGCTGTCCCCAATGGGGCTCGTGAGGCTTTCTTT. It translates to CSAVPNGAREAFF.

This chain's CDR3 is CSARGGVAGMKAQYF. In DNA, the CDR3 is TGCAGTGCTAGGGGTGGGGTAGCGGGAATGAAGGCCCAGTACTTC. The rearrangement joins TRBV20-1 to TRBJ2-5, with 8 positions matching TRBD2. Germline CDR1 DFQATT, CDR2 SNEGSKA (reference sequence). The CDR3 has 15 amino acids. V was clipped by 3 bases and J by 9 bases; unmatched bases: 15.

This chain joins TRBV9 and TRBJ2-1; 11 bases agree with TRBD1. Trimming took 0 bases from V and 9 from J; bases not matched to a gene: 5. Germline CDR1 is SGDLS and CDR2 is YYNGEE. The CDR3 extends over 15 amino acids. CDR3 DNA sequence: TGTGCCAGCAGCGTAGAGGGGACAGGGGGTACTGAGCAGTTCTTC. Protein sequence: CASSVEGTGGTEQFF.